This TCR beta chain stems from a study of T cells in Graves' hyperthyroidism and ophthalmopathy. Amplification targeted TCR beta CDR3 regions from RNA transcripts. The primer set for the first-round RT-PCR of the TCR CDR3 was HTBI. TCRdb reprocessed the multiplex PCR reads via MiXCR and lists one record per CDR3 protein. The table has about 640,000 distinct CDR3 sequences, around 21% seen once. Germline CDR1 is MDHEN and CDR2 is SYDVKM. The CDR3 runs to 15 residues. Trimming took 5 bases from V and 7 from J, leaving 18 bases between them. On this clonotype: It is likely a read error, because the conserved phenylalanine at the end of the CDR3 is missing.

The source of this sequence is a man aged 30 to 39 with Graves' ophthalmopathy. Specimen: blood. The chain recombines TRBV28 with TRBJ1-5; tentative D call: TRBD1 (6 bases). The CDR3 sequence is CASSLLPIQGQPQHL. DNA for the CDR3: TGTGCCAGCAGTCTACTACCCATACAGGGCCAGCCCCAGCATCTT.